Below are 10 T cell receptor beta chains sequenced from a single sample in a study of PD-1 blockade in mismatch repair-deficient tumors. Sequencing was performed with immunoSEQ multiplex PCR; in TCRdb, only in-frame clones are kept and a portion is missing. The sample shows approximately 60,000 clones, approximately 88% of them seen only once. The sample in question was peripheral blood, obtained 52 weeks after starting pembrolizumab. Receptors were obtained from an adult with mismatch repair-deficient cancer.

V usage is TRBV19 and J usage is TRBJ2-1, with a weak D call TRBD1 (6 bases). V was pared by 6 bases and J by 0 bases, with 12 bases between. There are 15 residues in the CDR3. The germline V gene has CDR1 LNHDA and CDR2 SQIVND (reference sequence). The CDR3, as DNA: TGTGCCAGTAGCCCCACAGGGTTCTCCTACAATGAGCAGTTCTTC. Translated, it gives CASSPTGFSYNEQFF.

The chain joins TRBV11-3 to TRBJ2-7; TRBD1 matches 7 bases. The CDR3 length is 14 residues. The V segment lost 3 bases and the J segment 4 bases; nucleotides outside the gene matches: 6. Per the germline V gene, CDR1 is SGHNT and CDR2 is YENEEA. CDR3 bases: TGTGCCAGCAGCTTTGACAGGGTTGTATACGAGCAGTACTTC. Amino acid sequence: CASSFDRVVYEQYF.

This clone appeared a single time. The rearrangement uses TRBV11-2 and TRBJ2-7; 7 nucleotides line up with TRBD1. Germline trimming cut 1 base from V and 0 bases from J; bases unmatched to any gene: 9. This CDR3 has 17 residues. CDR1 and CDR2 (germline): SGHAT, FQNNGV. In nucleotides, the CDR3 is TGTGCCAGCAGCTTAGTGGGCCCGACAGGGCCCTCCTACGAGCAGTACTTC. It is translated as CASSLVGPTGPSYEQYF.

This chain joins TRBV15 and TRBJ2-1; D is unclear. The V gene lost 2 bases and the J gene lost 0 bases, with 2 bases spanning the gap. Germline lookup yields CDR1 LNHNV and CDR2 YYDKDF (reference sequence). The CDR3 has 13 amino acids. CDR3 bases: TGTGCCACCAGCAGATCCTCCTACAATGAGCAGTTCTTC. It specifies CATSRSSYNEQFF.

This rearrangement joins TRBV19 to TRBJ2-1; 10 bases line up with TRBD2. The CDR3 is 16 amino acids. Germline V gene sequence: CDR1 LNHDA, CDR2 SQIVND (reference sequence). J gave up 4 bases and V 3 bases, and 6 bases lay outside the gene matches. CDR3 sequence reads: CASSIGTSVKYNEQFF. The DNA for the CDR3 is TGTGCCAGTAGTATTGGGACTAGCGTAAAGTACAATGAGCAGTTCTTC.

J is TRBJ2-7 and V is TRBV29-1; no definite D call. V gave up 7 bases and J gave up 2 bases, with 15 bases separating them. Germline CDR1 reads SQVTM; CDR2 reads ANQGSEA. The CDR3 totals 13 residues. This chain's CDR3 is CSALGPGPYEQYF. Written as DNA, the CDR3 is TGCAGCGCATTGGGTCCCGGCCCCTACGAGCAGTACTTC.

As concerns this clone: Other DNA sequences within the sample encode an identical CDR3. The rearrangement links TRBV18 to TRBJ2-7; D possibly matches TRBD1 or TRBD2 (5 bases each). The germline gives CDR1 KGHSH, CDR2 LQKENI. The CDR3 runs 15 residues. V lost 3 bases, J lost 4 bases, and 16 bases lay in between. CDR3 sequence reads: CASSPEGRGSYEQYF. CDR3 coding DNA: TGTGCCAGCTCACCCGAGGGGCGCGGGTCTTACGAGCAGTACTTC.

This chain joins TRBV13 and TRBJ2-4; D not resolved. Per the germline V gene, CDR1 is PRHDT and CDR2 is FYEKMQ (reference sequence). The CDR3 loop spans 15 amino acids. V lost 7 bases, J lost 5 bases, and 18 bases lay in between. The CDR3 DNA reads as TGTGCCAGCACCAAGTTGGACGGAAGACAAAACATTCAGTACTTC. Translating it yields CASTKLDGRQNIQYF.

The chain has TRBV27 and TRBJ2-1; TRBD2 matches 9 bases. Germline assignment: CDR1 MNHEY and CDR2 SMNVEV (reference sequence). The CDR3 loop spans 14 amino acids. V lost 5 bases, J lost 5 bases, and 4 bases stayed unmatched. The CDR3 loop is CASSTSSGNNEQFF. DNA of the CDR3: TGTGCCAGCAGTACCTCTAGCGGGAACAATGAGCAGTTCTTC.

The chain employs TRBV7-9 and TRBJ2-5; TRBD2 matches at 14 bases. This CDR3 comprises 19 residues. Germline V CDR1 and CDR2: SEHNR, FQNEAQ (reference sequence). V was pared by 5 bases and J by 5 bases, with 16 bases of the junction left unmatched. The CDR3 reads CASSRNIWGTSGSWETQYF. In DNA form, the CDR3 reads TGTGCCAGCAGCCGGAATATCTGGGGGACTAGCGGGAGTTGGGAGACCCAGTACTTC. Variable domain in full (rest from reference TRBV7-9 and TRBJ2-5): DTGVSQNPRHKITKRGQNVTFRCDPISEHNRLYWYRQTLGQGPEFLTYFQNEAQLEKSRLLSDRFSAERPKGSFSTLEIQRTEQGDSAMYLCASSRNIWGTSGSWETQYFGPGTRLLVL.